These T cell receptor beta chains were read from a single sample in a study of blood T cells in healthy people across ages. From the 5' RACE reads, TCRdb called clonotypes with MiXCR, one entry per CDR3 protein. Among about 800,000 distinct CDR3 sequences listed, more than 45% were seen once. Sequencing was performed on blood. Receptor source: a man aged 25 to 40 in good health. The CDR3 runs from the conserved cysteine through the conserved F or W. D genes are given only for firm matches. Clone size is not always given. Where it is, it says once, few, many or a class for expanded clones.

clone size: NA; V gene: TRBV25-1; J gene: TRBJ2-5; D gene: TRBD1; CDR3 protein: CASSEWGQGAGETQYF; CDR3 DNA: TGTGCCAGCAGTGAATGGGGACAGGGGGCAGGAGAGACCCAGTACTTC
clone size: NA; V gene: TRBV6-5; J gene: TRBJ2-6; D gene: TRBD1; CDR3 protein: CASSYSFAGQGTSGANVLTF; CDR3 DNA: TGTGCCAGCAGTTACTCGTTCGCTGGACAGGGGACTTCTGGGGCCAACGTCCTGACTTTC
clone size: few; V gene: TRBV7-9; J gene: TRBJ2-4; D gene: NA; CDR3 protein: CASSLWGPDAIQYF; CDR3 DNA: TGTGCCAGCAGCTTATGGGGACCAGACGCCATTCAGTACTTC
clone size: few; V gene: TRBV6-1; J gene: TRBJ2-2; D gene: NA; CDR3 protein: CASSPGNTGELFF; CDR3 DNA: TGTGCCAGCAGTCCGGGGAACACCGGGGAGCTGTTTTTT
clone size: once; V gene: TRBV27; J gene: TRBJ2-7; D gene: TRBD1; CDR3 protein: CASSPGPGQVYEQYF; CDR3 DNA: TGTGCCAGCAGTCCTGGCCCGGGACAGGTCTACGAGCAGTACTTC
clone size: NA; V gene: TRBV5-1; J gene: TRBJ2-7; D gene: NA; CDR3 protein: CASSWVDKDCEQYF; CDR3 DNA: TGCGCCAGCAGCTGGGTCGATAAGGACTGCGAGCAGTACTTC
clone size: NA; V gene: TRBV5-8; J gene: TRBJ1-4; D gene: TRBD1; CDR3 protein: CASSERYRGRLYEKLFF; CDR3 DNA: TGTGCCAGCAGCGAAAGATACAGGGGGCGATTGTATGAAAAACTGTTTTTT
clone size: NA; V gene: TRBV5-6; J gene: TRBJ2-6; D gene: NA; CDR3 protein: CASSLAGSHAGANVLTF; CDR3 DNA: TGTGCCAGCAGCTTGGCTGGGTCTCACGCTGGGGCCAACGTCCTGACTTTC
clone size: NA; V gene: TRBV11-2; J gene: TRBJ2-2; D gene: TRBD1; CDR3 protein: CASRNLGQVNTGELFF; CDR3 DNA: TGTGCCAGCAGAAACCTCGGACAGGTGAACACCGGAGAGCTGTTTTTT
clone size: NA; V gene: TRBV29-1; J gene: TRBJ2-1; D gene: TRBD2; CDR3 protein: CSVRGGLFNEQFF; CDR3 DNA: TGCAGCGTACGGGGGGGGTTGTTCAATGAGCAGTTCTTC